The 30 T cell receptor beta chains given below trace back to one sample, sequenced in a study of shared clonotypes between healthy human individuals. Generated by immunoSEQ multiplex PCR, the TCRdb table keeps only in-frame clones and is missing some. The repertoire has roughly 2.5 million clones, more than 90% of them found once; the top ten carry around 0.14%. Sequencing was done on a sample of naive CD4+ T cells sorted from blood. Indicated subset: CD45RA+ positively selected. Receptor source: a young man in good health.

The rearrangement joins TRBV5-6 to TRBJ1-2; D gene uncertain. V was shortened by 0 bases and J by 1 base, with 4 bases between the two germline ends. CDR1 and CDR2 from the germline V gene are SGHDT and YYEEEE. The CDR3 is made up of 13 amino acids. In DNA form, the CDR3 reads TGTGCCAGCAGCTTGGGCATTAACTATGGCTACACCTTC. This translates into CASSLGINYGYTF.

The chain is built from TRBV10-3 and TRBJ1-6; 8 bases align to TRBD1. CDR1 is ENHRY, CDR2 SYGVKD, per germline. The CDR3 has 14 amino acids. V lost 10 bases and J lost 8; bases outside the gene matches: 10. The CDR3 sequence is CATTGQGQDSPLHF. In nucleotides, the CDR3 is TGTGCCACGACAGGACAGGGCCAGGATTCACCCCTCCACTTT.

The V gene is TRBV10-3, the J gene TRBJ1-3; the D is unclear. CDR1 ENHRY and CDR2 SYGVKD come from the germline V gene. V lost 7 bases and J 0 bases, leaving 16 bases between the germline ends. The CDR3 totals 16 residues. DNA for the CDR3: TGTGCCATCACCGACGTCCAGACCGACTCTGGAAACACCATATATTTT. Translation: CAITDVQTDSGNTIYF.

CDR3 DNA: TGTGCCAGCAGTATAGCGGGAGACCCCTCCTACAATGAGCAGTTCTTC. Translation: CASSIAGDPSYNEQFF. J is TRBJ2-1 and V is TRBV11-3; TRBD2 agrees at 9 bases. The CDR3 runs 16 residues. The J segment lost 0 bases and the V segment lost 6 bases, leaving 6 bases of the junction unmatched. Germline assignment: CDR1 SGHNT and CDR2 YENEEA.

The J gene is TRBJ1-1, the V gene TRBV27; 7 positions agree with TRBD1. Germline assignment: CDR1 MNHEY and CDR2 SMNVEV (reference sequence). V shed 4 bases and J 8 bases; nucleotides not matched to a gene: 10. CDR3 length: 14 amino acids. DNA for the CDR3: TGTGCCAGCAGTTCTACAGGGGCCCGCCGAGAAGCTTTCTTT. Translating gives CASSSTGARREAFF.

V gene TRBV5-1 combines with J gene TRBJ2-7; 7 bases are shared with TRBD2. After removal of 5 bases from V and 3 bases from J, the junction contained 8 bases not matched to a gene. The CDR3 is 14 amino acids. Germline loops: CDR1 SGHRS, CDR2 YFSETQ. CDR3 protein: CASRPRENRYEQYF. The CDR3, as DNA: TGCGCCAGCAGACCGCGGGAGAACCGCTACGAGCAGTACTTC.

The chain couples TRBV7-9 to TRBJ2-5; D is perhaps TRBD2 (6 bases). The CDR3 spans 13 residues. V lost 7 bases, J lost 5 bases, and 14 bases lay in between. Looked up from germline, CDR1 is SEHNR and CDR2 is FQNEAQ (reference sequence). The CDR3 here is CASTIAASETQYF. The CDR3 DNA is TGTGCCAGCACGATAGCGGCTTCGGAGACCCAGTACTTC.

The CDR3 loop reads CASSGTGLGTEAFF. The CDR3 region has the DNA TGCGCCAGCAGCGGGACGGGCTTGGGGACTGAAGCTTTCTTT. J is TRBJ1-1 and V is TRBV4-1; tentatively, D is TRBD1 (5 bases). The CDR3 spans 14 residues. V lost 5 bases to trimming and J lost 5 bases, with 15 bases between them. The V gene's germline CDR1 is MGHRA and CDR2 YSYEKL.

V gene TRBV6-1 combines with J gene TRBJ1-1, with TRBD1 as a possible D gene (5 bases). Trimming pared 8 bases from V and 0 bases from J, leaving 13 bases between. The CDR3 runs to 14 residues. Per germline, CDR1 MNHNS and CDR2 SASEGT. DNA for the CDR3: TGTGCCAGCCCTGGGGGACCCATGAACACTGAAGCTTTCTTT. The encoded protein is CASPGGPMNTEAFF.

The chain uses TRBV5-4 and TRBJ2-2; D is possibly TRBD1 (7 bases). The germline V gene encodes CDR1 SGHNT and CDR2 YYREEE (reference sequence). The CDR3 is 14 amino acids. Trimming removed 5 bases from V and 5 bases from J, with 13 bases in between. CDR3: CASSKTGRTGELFF. In DNA, the CDR3 is TGTGCCAGCAGTAAGACAGGGAGGACCGGGGAGCTGTTTTTT.

V is TRBV29-1 and J is TRBJ1-4, with 7 bases identical to TRBD1. Trimming removed 5 bases from V and 8 bases from J; junction bases left unmatched: 8. Germline CDR1 SQVTM, CDR2 ANQGSEA. The CDR3 length is 13 residues. The CDR3 spells CSVHRGGREKLFF. The CDR3 DNA reads as TGCAGCGTTCACAGGGGAGGGAGAGAAAAACTGTTTTTT. The full variable domain, its missing parts supplied by reference TRBV29-1 and TRBJ1-4, is SAVISQKPSRDICQRGTSLTIQCQVDSQVTMMFWYRQQPGQSLTLIATANQGSEATYESGFVIDKFPISRPNLTFSTLTVSNMSPEDSSIYLCSVHRGGREKLFFGSGTQLSVL.

The chain is built from TRBV4-3 and TRBJ2-1, with D hard to call. CDR1 and CDR2 (germline): LGHNA, YSLEER. Trimming shortened V by 0 bases and J by 16 bases, and 7 bases separated the two germline ends. The CDR3 contains 10 residues. The CDR3 DNA reads TGCGCCAGCAGCCAAGATGGGGTTTTCTTC. Protein: CASSQDGVFF.

This chain uses TRBV5-1 with TRBJ2-7; TRBD2 aligns across 12 bases. The J segment lost 5 bases and the V segment lost 4 bases, leaving 7 bases of the junction unmatched. The CDR3 is 15 amino acids. Germline-derived CDR1 and CDR2 are SGHRS and YFSETQ. CDR3 coding DNA: TGCGCCAGCAGCCTGTCTAGCGGGGGGGCGAACGAGCAGTACTTC. It is translated as CASSLSSGGANEQYF.

V and J are TRBV2 and TRBJ1-1, with D perhaps TRBD1 (5 bases). CDR3 length equals 17 residues. The V gene's germline CDR1 is SNHLY and CDR2 FYNNEI. V lost 3 bases and J lost 0, with 17 bases in between. The CDR3 DNA sequence: TGTGCCAGCAGTGAGACTCAATTGACAGTCGTGAACACTGAAGCTTTCTTT. Protein product: CASSETQLTVVNTEAFF.

This sequence joins TRBV12-5 and TRBJ2-3; 9 nucleotides line up with TRBD2. With 0 bases clipped from V and 3 bases from J, the junction kept 7 bases outside the gene matches. The CDR3 totals 17 residues. Germline CDR1 LGHNT, CDR2 FRNRAP. The CDR3 sequence is CASGLVVLAGETDTQYF. The CDR3 nucleotides are TGTGCTAGTGGTTTGGTAGTGTTAGCGGGAGAAACAGATACGCAGTATTTT.

The rearrangement joins TRBV19 to TRBJ1-5, with 7 bases aligning to TRBD1. V was clipped by 6 bases and J by 7 bases; unmatched bases: 12. The CDR3 totals 15 residues. Looked up from germline, CDR1 is LNHDA and CDR2 is SQIVND (reference sequence). The CDR3: CASSPRAGGGQPQHF. In DNA form, the CDR3 reads TGTGCCAGTAGCCCCCGCGCAGGGGGTGGACAGCCCCAGCATTTT.

The rearrangement links TRBV7-9 to TRBJ1-2, with a possible D match to TRBD1 (6 bases). CDR1 is SEHNR, CDR2 FQNEAQ, per germline (reference sequence). This CDR3 region has 16 residues. Trimming left V 8 bases short and J 7 bases short, with 26 bases between. The CDR3 is CASALLLDRSSSGYTF. The CDR3, as DNA: TGTGCCAGCGCGCTTCTGTTAGACAGGTCAAGTTCTGGCTACACCTTC.

This sequence joins TRBV5-4 and TRBJ2-7; TRBD2 might be the D (5 bases). In germline, CDR1 is SGHNT, CDR2 YYREEE (reference sequence). Trimming removed 4 bases at V and 1 base at J, with 15 bases between. The CDR3 contains 15 residues. CDR3 nucleotides: TGTGCCAGCAGCCCGGGTGAACTAGTATCCTACGAGCAGTACTTC. Encoded protein: CASSPGELVSYEQYF.

J is TRBJ1-4 and V is TRBV5-5; no reliable D call. The CDR3 runs to 12 residues. The germline V and J ends were trimmed by 7 bases and 8 bases, with 12 bases remaining between them. Germline CDR1 and CDR2: SGHKS and YYEKEE (reference sequence). The CDR3 region is CASSPVREKLFF. The CDR3 DNA reads as TGTGCCAGCTCCCCGGTCCGGGAAAAACTGTTTTTT.

The count of this clone is one. This chain connects TRBV28 to TRBJ2-5, with D perhaps assigned TRBD1 or TRBD2 (6 bases each). The CDR3 loop spans 17 amino acids. Trimming pared 7 bases from V and 1 base from J, leaving 22 bases between. Per the germline V gene, CDR1 is MDHEN and CDR2 is SYDVKM. The DNA for the CDR3 is TGTGCCAGCAATCCTCCAGGAACGGGGGCTTTCCAAGAGACCCAGTACTTC. This sequence encodes CASNPPGTGAFQETQYF.

The chain employs TRBV29-1 and TRBJ2-3; 10 nucleotides match TRBD1. Germline CDR1 is SQVTM and CDR2 is ANQGSEA. The CDR3 loop spans 14 amino acids. V was pared by 4 bases and J by 4 bases, with 5 bases of the junction left unmatched. The CDR3 coding sequence is TGCAGCGTTGCAGACAGGGGGCCGTCAGATACGCAGTATTTT. This codes for CSVADRGPSDTQYF.

V and J are TRBV5-1 and TRBJ2-2, with D hard to call. Looked up from germline, CDR1 is SGHRS and CDR2 is YFSETQ. The CDR3 is 14 residues long. The V end was cut by 2 bases, the J end by 0 bases, with 5 bases between. CDR3 residues: CASSFVSNTGELFF. The CDR3 DNA reads as TGCGCCAGCAGCTTCGTCTCGAACACCGGGGAGCTGTTTTTT.

This clone came up once. This chain links TRBV7-2 with TRBJ1-2, with unresolved D. The ends were cut back, 2 bases at V and 2 bases at J, with 9 bases in the middle. Germline V gene sequence: CDR1 SGHTA, CDR2 FQGNSA. This CDR3 region has 14 residues. Written as DNA, the CDR3 is TGTGCCAGCAGCTTAATCCACGGGAACTATGGCTACACCTTC. The encoded protein is CASSLIHGNYGYTF.

Only a few counts were recorded for this clone. The rearrangement links TRBV7-3 to TRBJ1-6; a weak D match, TRBD1 (5 bases). The ends were cut back, 6 bases at V and 9 bases at J, with 12 bases in the middle. The CDR3 is 13 amino acids. CDR1 is SGHTA, CDR2 FQGTGA, per germline. The CDR3 DNA reads as TGTGCCAGCAGTTACAGGACTGGTTCACCCCTCCACTTT. This codes for CASSYRTGSPLHF.

This chain connects TRBV6-5 to TRBJ2-1; D is possibly TRBD1 (6 bases). The CDR3 totals 13 residues. Germline values: CDR1 MNHEY, CDR2 SVGAGI. V lost 7 bases to trimming and J lost 9 bases, with 16 bases between them. The CDR3 region has the DNA TGTGCCAGCAATCGCGCAGGGGTTTTTGAGCAGTTCTTC. It yields the protein CASNRAGVFEQFF.

This chain joins TRBV19 and TRBJ1-5, with TRBD1 matching over 11 bases. The CDR3 sequence is 18 residues long. V lost 6 bases to trimming and J lost 2 bases; unmatched junction nucleotides: 12. CDR1 is LNHDA, CDR2 SQIVND, per germline (reference sequence). CDR3: CASRTGTGGGRGNQPQHF. For the CDR3, the DNA is TGTGCCAGTAGAACCGGGACAGGGGGAGGAAGGGGCAATCAGCCCCAGCATTTT.

In nucleotides, the CDR3 is TGTGCCAGCAGCCTTCTACTAGGGACAGTCAACACCGGGGAGCTGTTTTTT. Its protein product is CASSLLLGTVNTGELFF. The V gene is TRBV11-1, the J gene TRBJ2-2; 7 nucleotides agree with TRBD1. This CDR3 has 17 amino acids. Losses at the gene ends were 5 bases for V and 2 bases for J; bases not matched to a gene: 11. Germline V lookup: CDR1 SGHAT, CDR2 FQDESV (reference sequence).

The chain links TRBV6-5 to TRBJ1-2; 7 bases fit TRBD1. Germline V gene sequence: CDR1 MNHEY, CDR2 SVGAGI. This CDR3 region has 13 residues. J was trimmed by 4 bases and V by 10 bases; bases with no gene match: 9. CDR3 nucleotides: TGTGCCACCCAACAGGGGACGAGCTATGGCTACACCTTC. Translating it yields CATQQGTSYGYTF.

The gene calls are TRBV7-2 and TRBJ2-5, with D perhaps TRBD2 (7 bases). Trimming cost V 6 bases and J 7 bases, with 18 bases left between them. This CDR3 spans 14 amino acids. Germline V CDR1 and CDR2: SGHTA, FQGNSA. CDR3 in amino acids: CASSPSGEGGTQYF. For the CDR3, the DNA is TGTGCCAGCAGTCCAAGCGGGGAGGGGGGGACCCAGTACTTC.

This clone turned up a few times. The identical CDR3 is also encoded by other nucleotide sequences in the sample. The J gene is TRBJ2-5, the V gene TRBV18; no definite D call. Germline lookup yields CDR1 KGHSH and CDR2 LQKENI. Trimming took 3 bases from V and 5 from J, leaving 7 bases between them. CDR3 length equals 12 residues. In DNA, the CDR3 is TGTGCCAGCTCACCCTCCCGGGAGACCCAGTACTTC. Its protein is CASSPSRETQYF.